The 9 T cell receptor beta chains in this list originate from one sample, sequenced in a study of blood T cells in healthy people across ages. Alongside a J-beta primer mix, a sample-barcoded 5' primer served in a second PCR lasting roughly 6 to 12 cycles. TCRdb reanalysed the 5' RACE reads using MiXCR and keeps one entry per CDR3 protein. The sample yields over 1,200,000 distinct CDR3 sequences, roughly 60% seen once. The specimen was blood. Receptor source: a man between 18 and 29 years old in good health.

Turning to this clonotype: At one of its ends the junction is not consistent with the germline gene, which may arise from a read error. The chain joins TRBV2 to TRBJ1-6; D ambiguous. CDR3 length: 14 residues. Germline CDR1 is SNHLY and CDR2 is FYNNEI. The CDR3 region is CASSGKGYDSPPHF. CDR3 coding DNA: TGTGCCAGCAGTGGGAAAGGGTATGATTCACCCCCCCACTTT.

The chain uses TRBV4-2 and TRBJ2-3; 14 nucleotides align to TRBD2. The germline CDR1 and CDR2 sequences are LGHNA and YNFKEQ. The CDR3 has 20 residues. The V gene end was trimmed by 4 bases and the J gene end by 2 bases; junction bases not matched to a gene: 14. DNA for the CDR3: TGTGCCAGCAGCCTTAACCTCGGGACTAGCGGGAGCCAGAACACAGATACGCAGTATTTT. Translating gives CASSLNLGTSGSQNTDTQYF.

V and J are TRBV21-1 and TRBJ2-7; the DNA was not compared with TRBD1, the D call given in the table. TRBV21-1 is classified as a pseudogene. The CDR3 covers 13 residues. The CDR3 reads CASSKYRDYEQYF. CDR3 coding DNA: TGTGCCAGCAGCAAGTACCGGGACTACGAGCAGTACTTC.

The rearrangement joins TRBV7-9 to TRBJ2-3, with 9 bases identical to TRBD2. The ends lost 5 bases at V and 2 bases at J; junction bases unmatched: 8. From germline, CDR1 is SEHNR and CDR2 FQNEAQ (reference sequence). There are 16 residues in the CDR3. The CDR3: CASSELAGDVTDTQYF. CDR3 in DNA: TGTGCCAGCAGCGAATTAGCGGGAGATGTCACAGATACGCAGTATTTT.

This clonotype was seen once. This chain joins TRBV7-9 and TRBJ2-7; 7 nucleotides align to TRBD1. CDR1 is SEHNR and CDR2 is FQNEAQ in the germline V gene (reference sequence). The CDR3 consists of 16 residues. V lost 5 bases, J lost 9 bases, and 19 bases stayed unmatched. The DNA for the CDR3 is TGTGCCAGCAGCCCTCTGACAGGGAGTAAGCCTCATCGGCAGTACTTC. Amino acid sequence: CASSPLTGSKPHRQYF. Supplemented by reference TRBV7-9 and TRBJ2-7, the full variable domain reads DTGVSQNPRHKITKRGQNVTFRCDPISEHNRLYWYRQTLGQGPEFLTYFQNEAQLEKSRLLSDRFSAERPKGSFSTLEIQRTEQGDSAMYLCASSPLTGSKPHRQYFGPGTRLTVT.

The V gene is TRBV12-5, the J gene TRBJ2-3; either TRBD1 or TRBD2 may fit D (7 bases each). Germline CDR1 LGHNT, CDR2 FRNRAP. The length of the CDR3 is 17 residues. The V and J ends lost 6 bases and 5 bases respectively, with 24 bases between them. The DNA for the CDR3 is TGTGCTAGTGGCCCTACCGCGGGGAGGGGGCAGGTAGATACGCAGTATTTT. Amino acid sequence: CASGPTAGRGQVDTQYF.

This clonotype came up a few times. The chain recombines TRBV4-1 with TRBJ1-6; 9 positions agree with TRBD1. The CDR3 runs 16 residues. Germline lookup yields CDR1 MGHRA and CDR2 YSYEKL. V gave up 8 bases and J gave up 10 bases; unmatched junction bases: 15. CDR3 loop: CASQFRPGQGRSPLHF. The CDR3 DNA is TGCGCCAGCCAGTTTAGACCGGGACAGGGAAGATCACCCCTCCACTTT.

The chain has TRBV7-6 and TRBJ1-5; 7 bases map to TRBD1. This CDR3 is 15 amino acids long. In germline, CDR1 is SGHVS, CDR2 FNYEAQ. The trim removed 5 bases at V and 6 bases at J, leaving 10 bases unmatched. CDR3 sequence: CASSLTGEEGQPQHF. CDR3 sequence (DNA): TGTGCCAGCAGCCTTACAGGGGAGGAAGGTCAGCCCCAGCATTTT. The complete variable domain, with remaining parts taken from reference TRBV7-6 and TRBJ1-5, reads GAGVSQSPRYKVTKRGQDVALRCDPISGHVSLYWYRQALGQGPEFLTYFNYEAQQDKSGLPNDRFSAERPEGSISTLTIQRTEQRDSAMYRCASSLTGEEGQPQHFGDGTRLSIL.

The genes are TRBV12-3 or TRBV12-4 and TRBJ2-4; 11 nucleotides line up with TRBD1. The J call may be incorrect, as the DNA end agrees better with TRBJ2-5. This CDR3 region has 15 residues. The CDR3 DNA follows: TGTGCCAGCAGGGGACAGGGGGAAGTAGTAGAGACCCAGTACTTC. Residues: CASRGQGEVVETQYF.